This is a list of T cell receptor beta chains from one sample in a study of PD-L1 blockade in urothelial cancer. Profiling relied on immunoSEQ multiplex PCR, and the TCRdb table lists in-frame clones only, not all of them. The sample contains 40,000 to 45,000 clones, 83% of which appear only once. The starting material was PBMCs, obtained around atezolizumab (anti-PD-L1) treatment. The receptor set was obtained from a man aged 60 to 75 with urothelial cancer. CDR3s include the opening cysteine and the closing phenylalanine or tryptophan. The order of the fields is clone size, J gene, V gene, D gene, CDR3 DNA, CDR3 protein. D genes are given only for firm matches. Clone sizes are given selectively: once, few, many, or a class where the clone is expanded.

size: .; J: TRBJ2-1; V: TRBV29-1; D: .; DNA: TGCAGCGTAGATGACAGGATCGGCTCCTACAATGAGCAGTTCTTC; CDR3: CSVDDRIGSYNEQFF
size: .; J: TRBJ1-1; V: TRBV5-1; D: .; DNA: TGCGCCAGCAGCGCGGAGGGTAGAGCTTTCTTT; CDR3: CASSAEGRAFF
size: .; J: TRBJ1-1; V: TRBV5-1; D: .; DNA: TGCGCCAGCAGCTTGGGGTGGGAGGTGTTTAGTTACCAGGGCACTGAAGCTTTCTTT; CDR3: CASSLGWEVFSYQGTEAFF
size: .; J: TRBJ2-5; V: TRBV18; D: TRBD1; DNA: TGTGCCAGCTCACCAATGACAGGGAAAGAGACCCAGTACTTC; CDR3: CASSPMTGKETQYF
size: .; J: TRBJ2-2; V: TRBV21-1; D: .; DNA: TGTGCCAGCAGCAAAAGGGATGACAGGGGGAGAAACACCGGGGAGCTGTTTTTT; CDR3: CASSKRDDRGRNTGELFF
size: .; J: TRBJ2-5; V: TRBV28; D: .; DNA: .; CDR3: CASSTSTGTEGETQYF
size: .; J: TRBJ2-3; V: TRBV7-8; D: .; DNA: TGTGCCAGCAGCTTAGAGCCGATGCCCACAGATACGCAGTATTTT; CDR3: CASSLEPMPTDTQYF
size: once; J: TRBJ1-1; V: TRBV7-2; D: .; DNA: TGTGCCAGCAGCCCGAAGGGACAATTTGAAGCTTTCTTT; CDR3: CASSPKGQFEAFF
size: .; J: TRBJ1-4; V: TRBV27; D: .; DNA: TGTGCCAGCAGTTTAACGGGAGGAAGGGAAAAACTGTTTTTT; CDR3: CASSLTGGREKLFF
size: .; J: TRBJ2-5; V: TRBV2; D: TRBD1; DNA: TGTGCCAGCAGACTGCCGGGACAGGGGGAAGAGACCCAGTACTTC; CDR3: CASRLPGQGEETQYF
size: .; J: TRBJ1-1; V: TRBV18; D: .; DNA: TGTGCCAGCTCACCCCGTAGTAACACTGAAGCTTTCTTT; CDR3: CASSPRSNTEAFF
size: .; J: TRBJ1-4; V: TRBV6-6; D: TRBD1; DNA: TGTGCCAGCAGCGACAGGGGTCGTGAAAAACTGTTTTTT; CDR3: CASSDRGREKLFF
size: .; J: TRBJ2-6; V: TRBV27; D: TRBD1; DNA: TGTGCCAGCAGTCCGCTATCCGGGACAGGGGACTCTGGGGCCAACGTCCTGACTTTC; CDR3: CASSPLSGTGDSGANVLTF
size: .; J: TRBJ2-1; V: TRBV7-2; D: TRBD1; DNA: TGTGCCAGCAGCTACGACAGGGGGATAGGGAATGAGCAGTTCTTC; CDR3: CASSYDRGIGNEQFF
size: .; J: TRBJ2-7; V: TRBV2; D: TRBD2; DNA: TGTGCCAGCCTAGCGGGGGGGCCCGGCGAGCAGTACTTC; CDR3: CASLAGGPGEQYF
size: once; J: TRBJ2-7; V: TRBV7-3; D: TRBD2; DNA: TGTGCCAGCAGCTTAAATAGCGGGGCTTACGAGCAGTACTTC; CDR3: CASSLNSGAYEQYF
size: .; J: TRBJ2-1; V: TRBV2; D: TRBD2; DNA: TGTGCCAGCAGGGTAGCGGGAGTATACAATGAGCAGTTCTTC; CDR3: CASRVAGVYNEQFF
size: .; J: TRBJ1-2; V: TRBV4-2; D: .; DNA: TGTGCCAGCAGCCTCGGACAAGGAGACTATGGCTACACCTTC; CDR3: CASSLGQGDYGYTF
size: .; J: TRBJ2-3; V: TRBV19; D: TRBD2; DNA: TGTGCCAGTAGTGCGTCTAGCGGGGGCCCAGATACGCAGTATTTT; CDR3: CASSASSGGPDTQYF
size: .; J: TRBJ2-5; V: TRBV5-5; D: .; DNA: TGTGCCAGCAGCTTGGAGGTTAGCGTGGCAGAGACCCAGTACTTC; CDR3: CASSLEVSVAETQYF
size: .; J: TRBJ2-1; V: TRBV7-2; D: TRBD2; DNA: TGTGCCAGCAGCTTACTGCTAGCGGGGGGGGATGAGCAGTTCTTC; CDR3: CASSLLLAGGDEQFF
size: .; J: TRBJ2-7; V: TRBV7-3; D: .; DNA: TGTGCCAGCAGCCCAGGGGACGGAACCTACGAGCAGTACTTC; CDR3: CASSPGDGTYEQYF
size: medium-sized; J: TRBJ2-1; V: TRBV23-1; D: .; DNA: TGCGCCAGCAGTCCTCCCGGGGGGCGCTTGCATGAGCAGTTCTTC; CDR3: CASSPPGGRLHEQFF
size: once; J: TRBJ1-5; V: TRBV28; D: TRBD1; DNA: TGTGCCAGCAGTTTCAGACAGGGGAGGAGCAATCAGCCCCAGCATTTT; CDR3: CASSFRQGRSNQPQHF
size: .; J: TRBJ1-1; V: TRBV2; D: .; DNA: TGTGCCAGCAGCGGCGACAGTGGGTGGACTGAAGCTTTCTTT; CDR3: CASSGDSGWTEAFF
size: .; J: TRBJ2-3; V: TRBV4-1; D: .; DNA: TGCGCCAGCAGCCACGGAGGGACCGGGGCAGATACGCAGTATTTT; CDR3: CASSHGGTGADTQYF
size: few; J: TRBJ2-1; V: TRBV7-9; D: TRBD2; DNA: TGTGCCAGCAGCTTAGGCGGGGGGGGTTTAGGTGAGCAGTTCTTC; CDR3: CASSLGGGGLGEQFF
size: .; J: TRBJ2-7; V: TRBV7-2; D: TRBD2; DNA: TGTGCCAGCAGCCCCAGCGGGGACCCTCCGTCCTACGAGCAGTACTTC; CDR3: CASSPSGDPPSYEQYF
size: .; J: TRBJ2-7; V: TRBV4-1; D: TRBD1; DNA: TGCGCCAGCAGCCTTGGGACAGGGAGCGACGAGCAGTACTTC; CDR3: CASSLGTGSDEQYF
size: once; J: TRBJ1-1; V: TRBV7-2; D: .; DNA: TGTGCCAGCAGCTTAGAGGGAGGGGTGAACACTGAAGCTTTCTTT; CDR3: CASSLEGGVNTEAFF
size: .; J: TRBJ1-1; V: TRBV27; D: TRBD1; DNA: TGTGCCAGCAGTTACGATCCAGGGGGCGCTGAAGCTTTCTTT; CDR3: CASSYDPGGAEAFF
size: .; J: TRBJ2-2; V: TRBV6-1; D: TRBD1; DNA: TGTGCCAGCACTATTATAGGACAGGGCGGGGAGCTGTTTTTT; CDR3: CASTIIGQGGELFF
size: .; J: TRBJ1-3; V: TRBV19; D: TRBD1; DNA: TGTGCCAGTAGTTCGCGGACAGGCGGAACCTCTGGAAACACCATATATTTT; CDR3: CASSSRTGGTSGNTIYF
size: few; J: TRBJ1-2; V: TRBV27; D: .; DNA: TGTGCCAGCAGTTTTAGGGGCTTCTATGGCTACACCTTC; CDR3: CASSFRGFYGYTF
size: .; J: TRBJ1-4; V: TRBV30; D: .; DNA: TGTGCCTGCCCAGGGATCAATAATGAAAAACTGTTTTTT; CDR3: CACPGINNEKLFF
size: few; J: TRBJ1-6; V: TRBV5-5; D: .; DNA: TGTGCCAGCAGGCGGACACTGACGGATTCACCCCTCCACTTT; CDR3: CASRRTLTDSPLHF
size: .; J: TRBJ2-5; V: TRBV5-6; D: TRBD2; DNA: TGTGCCAGCAGCCACTACGGGGGGGCCGGTGAAGAGACCCAGTACTTC; CDR3: CASSHYGGAGEETQYF
size: .; J: TRBJ2-7; V: TRBV4-1; D: TRBD2; DNA: TGCGCCAGCAGCCCGGGACTAGCGGGGCCGATAAGCTCCTACGAGCAGTACTTC; CDR3: CASSPGLAGPISSYEQYF
size: few; J: TRBJ1-2; V: TRBV4-2; D: .; DNA: TGTGCCAGCAGCCAAGGAATACGGTGGTACGATTCCCCAAACTATGGCTACACCTTC; CDR3: CASSQGIRWYDSPNYGYTF
size: once; J: TRBJ1-4; V: TRBV25-1; D: .; DNA: TGTGCCAGCAGTGAATTTCACAGTTTTGTAACTAATGAAAAACTGTTTTTT; CDR3: CASSEFHSFVTNEKLFF
size: .; J: TRBJ1-5; V: TRBV28; D: TRBD1; DNA: TGTGCCAGCCGAGGACAGGGTCATAATGGCAATCAGCCCCAGCATTTT; CDR3: CASRGQGHNGNQPQHF
size: .; J: TRBJ1-2; V: TRBV4-1; D: TRBD1; DNA: TGCGCCAGCAGCCAAGTTCTCAGGGGGCGTTACTATGGCTACACCTTC; CDR3: CASSQVLRGRYYGYTF
size: .; J: TRBJ2-2; V: TRBV7-8; D: .; DNA: TGTGCCAGCAGCTTAGCCACCTCGGGTCGGGGGTTGGCCGGGGAGCTGTTTTTT; CDR3: CASSLATSGRGLAGELFF
size: .; J: TRBJ2-7; V: TRBV4-1; D: TRBD1; DNA: TGCGCCAGCAGCCGCGGACAGGATCAGTCCTACGAGCAGTACTTC; CDR3: CASSRGQDQSYEQYF
size: .; J: TRBJ1-2; V: TRBV6-1; D: TRBD1; DNA: TGTGCCAGCAGTGAATCCTTCCTAACAGGGGCTCTCCGTGGCTACACCTTC; CDR3: CASSESFLTGALRGYTF
size: .; J: TRBJ2-7; V: TRBV6-4; D: .; DNA: TGTGCCAGCAGTGACCAGGGGTCCTACGAGCAGTACTTC; CDR3: CASSDQGSYEQYF
size: .; J: TRBJ1-5; V: TRBV19; D: .; DNA: TGTGCCAGTAGTATTATCGGCAATCAGCCCCAGCATTTT; CDR3: CASSIIGNQPQHF
size: .; J: TRBJ1-3; V: TRBV27; D: .; DNA: TGTGCCAGCAGTTCAACAGGGAGGGGGGGAAACACCATATATTTT; CDR3: CASSSTGRGGNTIYF